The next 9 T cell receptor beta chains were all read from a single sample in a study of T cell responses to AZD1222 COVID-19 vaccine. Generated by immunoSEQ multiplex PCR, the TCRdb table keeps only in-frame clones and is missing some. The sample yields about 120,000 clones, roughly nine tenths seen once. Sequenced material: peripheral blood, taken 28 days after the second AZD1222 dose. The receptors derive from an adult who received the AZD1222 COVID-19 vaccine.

CDR3 sequence reads: CASSLMGWWGNTEAFF. The DNA for the CDR3 is TGTGCCAGCAGCTTGATGGGTTGGTGGGGGAACACTGAAGCTTTCTTT. This sequence joins TRBV5-4 and TRBJ1-1; D gene uncertain. The V gene lost 1 base and the J gene lost 1 base, with 14 bases spanning the gap. The CDR3 totals 16 residues. Germline V CDR1 and CDR2: SGHNT, YYREEE (reference sequence).

The CDR3 protein is CASSVGQAHTEAFF. DNA for the CDR3: TGTGCCAGCAGCGTAGGGCAGGCCCACACTGAAGCTTTCTTT. This chain links TRBV9 with TRBJ1-1; D ambiguous. Germline V gene lookup returns CDR1 SGDLS and CDR2 YYNGEE. The V end lost 0 bases, the J end lost 3 bases, and 9 bases lay between the germline ends. The CDR3 extends over 14 amino acids.

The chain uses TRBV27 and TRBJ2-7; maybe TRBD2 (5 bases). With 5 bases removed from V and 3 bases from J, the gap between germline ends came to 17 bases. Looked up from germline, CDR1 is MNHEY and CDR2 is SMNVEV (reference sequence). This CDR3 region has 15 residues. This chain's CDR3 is CASSRSAVGDYEQYF. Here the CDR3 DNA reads TGTGCCAGCAGTCGTAGCGCGGTTGGTGACTACGAGCAGTACTTC.

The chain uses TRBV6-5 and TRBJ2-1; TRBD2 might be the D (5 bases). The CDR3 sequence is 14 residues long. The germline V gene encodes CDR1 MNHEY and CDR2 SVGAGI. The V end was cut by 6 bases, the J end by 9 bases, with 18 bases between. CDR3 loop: CASRDSLDFTEQFF. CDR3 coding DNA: TGTGCCAGCAGAGACTCATTGGACTTCACTGAGCAGTTCTTC.

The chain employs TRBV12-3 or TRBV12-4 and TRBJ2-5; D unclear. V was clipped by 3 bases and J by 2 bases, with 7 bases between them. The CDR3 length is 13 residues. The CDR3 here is CASSFFDQETQYF. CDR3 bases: TGTGCCAGCAGTTTTTTCGATCAAGAGACCCAGTACTTC.

The chain's CDR3 is CASGAGDTQYF. The CDR3 DNA reads TGTGCCAGTGGGGCGGGCGATACGCAGTATTTT. The V and J genes are TRBV10-3 and TRBJ2-3, with D possibly called TRBD1 or TRBD2 (5 bases each). V was pared by 10 bases and J by 6 bases, with 11 bases between. From germline, CDR1 is ENHRY and CDR2 SYGVKD. The CDR3 consists of 11 residues.

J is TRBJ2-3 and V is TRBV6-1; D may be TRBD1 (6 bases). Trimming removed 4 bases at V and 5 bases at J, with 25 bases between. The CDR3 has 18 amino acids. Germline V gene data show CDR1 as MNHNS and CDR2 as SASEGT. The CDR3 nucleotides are TGTGCCAGCAGTGTGGGGGCCCGGGACGGCGTTATCCGAGATACGCAGTATTTT. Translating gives CASSVGARDGVIRDTQYF.

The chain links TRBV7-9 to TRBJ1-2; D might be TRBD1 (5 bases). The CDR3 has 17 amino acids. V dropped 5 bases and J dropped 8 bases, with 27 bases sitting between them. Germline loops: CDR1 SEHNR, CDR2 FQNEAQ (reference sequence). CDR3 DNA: TGTGCCAGCAGCCATTTGGGCCGGGACTATTTATCCGGCGGCTACACCTTC. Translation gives CASSHLGRDYLSGGYTF.

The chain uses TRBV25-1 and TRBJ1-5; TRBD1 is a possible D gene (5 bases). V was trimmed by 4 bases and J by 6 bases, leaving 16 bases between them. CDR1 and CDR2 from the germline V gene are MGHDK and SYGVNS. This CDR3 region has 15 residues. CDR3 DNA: TGTGCCAGCAGTGCCCGGGGGGGGGAAGGTCAGCCCCAGCATTTT. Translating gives CASSARGGEGQPQHF. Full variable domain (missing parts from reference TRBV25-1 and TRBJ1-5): EADIYQTPRYLVIGTGKKITLECSQTMGHDKMYWYQQDPGMELHLIHYSYGVNSTEKGDLSSESTVSRIRTEHFPLTLESARPSHTSQYLCASSARGGEGQPQHFGDGTRLSIL.